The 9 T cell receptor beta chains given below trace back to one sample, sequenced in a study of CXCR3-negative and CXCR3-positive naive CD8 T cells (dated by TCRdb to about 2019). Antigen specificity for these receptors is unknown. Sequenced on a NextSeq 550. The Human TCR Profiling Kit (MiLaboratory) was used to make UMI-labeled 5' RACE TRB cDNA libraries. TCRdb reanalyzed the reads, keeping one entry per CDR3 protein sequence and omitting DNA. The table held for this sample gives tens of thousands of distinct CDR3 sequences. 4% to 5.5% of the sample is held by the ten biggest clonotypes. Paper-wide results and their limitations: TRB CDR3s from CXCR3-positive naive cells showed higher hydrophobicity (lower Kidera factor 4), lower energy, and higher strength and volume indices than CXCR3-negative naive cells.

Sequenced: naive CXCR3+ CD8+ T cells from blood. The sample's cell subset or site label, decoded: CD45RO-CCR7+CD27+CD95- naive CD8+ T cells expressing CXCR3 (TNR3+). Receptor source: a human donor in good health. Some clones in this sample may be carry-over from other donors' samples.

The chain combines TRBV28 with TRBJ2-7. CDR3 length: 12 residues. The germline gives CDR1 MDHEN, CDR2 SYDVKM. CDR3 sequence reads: CASSLPSYEQYF.

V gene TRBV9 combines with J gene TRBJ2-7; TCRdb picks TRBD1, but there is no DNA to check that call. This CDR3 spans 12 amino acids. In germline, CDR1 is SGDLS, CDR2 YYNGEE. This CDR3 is CASSVAGDEQYF.

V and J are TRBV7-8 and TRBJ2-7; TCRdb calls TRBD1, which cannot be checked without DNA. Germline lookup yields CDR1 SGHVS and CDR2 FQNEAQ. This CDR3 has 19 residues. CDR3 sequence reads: CASSPRGTQGARVLYEQYF.

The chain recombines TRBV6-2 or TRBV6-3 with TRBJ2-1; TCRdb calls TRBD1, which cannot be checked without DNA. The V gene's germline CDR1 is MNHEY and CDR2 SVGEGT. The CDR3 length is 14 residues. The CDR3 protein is CASSLRTGGSEQFF.

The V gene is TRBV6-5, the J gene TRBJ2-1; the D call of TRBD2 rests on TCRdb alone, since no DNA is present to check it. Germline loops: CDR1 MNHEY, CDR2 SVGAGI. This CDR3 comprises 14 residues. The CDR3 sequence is CASSYSAGPNEQFF.

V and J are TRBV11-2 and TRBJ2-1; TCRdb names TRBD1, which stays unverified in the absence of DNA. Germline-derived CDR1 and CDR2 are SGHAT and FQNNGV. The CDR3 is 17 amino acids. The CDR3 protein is CASSLLRGLDSYNEQFF. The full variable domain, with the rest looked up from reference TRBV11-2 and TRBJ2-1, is EAGVAQSPRYKIIEKRQSVAFWCNPISGHATLYWYQQILGQGPKLLIQFQNNGVVDDSQLPKDRFSAERLKGVDSTLKIQPAKLEDSAVYLCASSLLRGLDSYNEQFFGPGTRLTVL.

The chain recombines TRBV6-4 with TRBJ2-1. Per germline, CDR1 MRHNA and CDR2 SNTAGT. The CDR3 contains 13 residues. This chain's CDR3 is CASSVGVYNEQFF.

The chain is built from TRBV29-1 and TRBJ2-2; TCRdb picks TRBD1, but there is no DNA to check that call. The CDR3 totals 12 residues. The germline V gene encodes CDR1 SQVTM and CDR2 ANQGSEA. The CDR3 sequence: CSVEQGGGELFF.

This CDR3 is CASGADNEQFF. J is TRBJ2-1 and V is TRBV9. The CDR3 loop spans 11 amino acids. Germline V gene data show CDR1 as SGDLS and CDR2 as YYNGEE. The variable domain in full, completed from reference TRBV9 and TRBJ2-1, reads DSGVTQTPKHLITATGQRVTLRCSPRSGDLSVYWYQQSLDQGLQFLIQYYNGEERAKGNILERFSAQQFPDLHSELNLSSLELGDSALYFCASGADNEQFFGPGTRLTVL.